This TCR beta chain was captured by sequencing in a study of identical twins. A template switching step contributed a universal primer site, while unique molecular identifiers were present in the cDNA. In TCRdb, the 5' RACE reads were re-called with MiXCR into one record per CDR3 protein. The table lists about 300,000 distinct CDR3 sequences, 10% to 15% of them singletons. All donors comprised healthy Caucasians. Study-wide points: Abundant cord blood beta clonotypes carried fewer insertions; memory repertoires showed none.

This clonotype showed up just a few times. What it recognizes is unknown. Separately, the same data were catalogued under a study of yellow fever vaccine responses in identical twins.

Sequencing was done on a sample of CD8+ T cells sorted from blood. The TCR originated in a woman between 18 and 29 years old in good health.

The CDR3 spells CASQTGTQNSPLHF. The CDR3 DNA is TGTGCCAGCCAAACCGGGACGCAAAATTCACCCCTCCACTTT. The chain combines TRBV19 with TRBJ1-6; possibly TRBD1 for D (5 bases). The germline gives CDR1 LNHDA, CDR2 SQIVND (reference sequence). This CDR3 region has 14 residues. The V and J ends lost 9 bases and 7 bases respectively, with 16 bases between them.